Here is one TCR beta chain with its context. No antigen is known for it. There are no base qualities to consult, and no much larger clone falls within one base. The data stem from a study of T cell responses to AZD1222 COVID-19 vaccine (dated by TCRdb to about 2021). The study in broad terms: AZD1222 recipients given second doses at about 4 weeks or at about 12 weeks were pooled, since spike-specific TCR depth and breadth were not found to differ between the two schedules. TCR sequencing was performed for fewer than 250 trial participants, of whom about 210 were given two doses of AZD1222 and some 26 were given two doses of MenACWY control vaccine. Trial participants were enrolled by age into 18-55, 56-69 and 70-plus year subgroups, with approximately 150, 28 and 58 TCR-sequenced participants respectively.

The germline V gene specifies SGHAT as CDR1 and FQNNGV as CDR2. The junction shows trimming of 0 bases on V and 6 bases on J, plus 10 bases between the germline ends. The CDR3 runs 14 amino acids, cysteine and phenylalanine included. Just the 42-base CDR3 DNA is kept, in frame starting at base 1. Beyond this particular receptor, the publication reports: After two AZD1222 doses, spike-specific TCR breadth and depth were significantly higher than at day 0 and than in MenACWY recipients. Conclusions about previously exposed vaccinees are limited, since just five or six AZD1222 recipients were seropositive for SARS-CoV-2 at baseline. Vaccine-associated CD4 TCRs spanned the whole spike protein, with dominant responses in regions 160-218 and 743-854. Because no day 14 peak-response samples were available, repertoires were characterized only after the peak T cell response. In the small 56-69-year group, the increase in depth fell short of significance, most likely because of low power. Reportedly, almost half of the unique spike-specific TCRs recognized epitopes lying outside the regions that are mutated in the B.1.351 and B.1.1.7 variants. Participants were mostly white British, with more females than males. The authors suggested clonal diversity may have been underestimated.

The CDR3 regions of human TCRbeta chains were subjected to immunosequencing. In the source study's methods: Repertoire TCRs were matched against a reference library of SARS-CoV-2-specific TCRs generated with the MIRA antigen-specificity platform. Breadth was defined as the fraction of unique TCRs that were SARS-CoV-2-associated, and depth was defined as the fraction of total T cells that were SARS-CoV-2-associated. Each spike-specific TCR was assigned to its reactive spike region and to a CD4 or CD8 class using the MIRA data. Log10-transformed breadth and depth values were compared by one-way ANOVA with Sidak's multiple comparisons tests. TCRdb obtained this table from immuneACCESS and retained in-frame rearrangements with V and J assigned. These tables miss some clones; where compared with another copy, unresolved V genes account for less than half of the shortfall, and the remainder is unexplained. V and J calls and clone size are given by that table; D and trimming were obtained from the DNA. The table for this sample lists more than 150,000 clones; 85% to 90% of them were counted only once. The top ten constitute 5% to 7% of the sample.

In light of the paper, this sample's time point label describes: baseline before first vaccination. The vaccinee samples were drawn from two UK trials, COV001 and COV002, one of which was a single-blind randomized controlled phase 2/3 trial testing AZD1222 (ChAdOx1 nCoV-19) in healthy adults. For TCRbeta chain sequencing, PBMC samples from trial participants were taken at day 0 and at day 28 after the second dose. The sample consisted of peripheral blood, taken on day 0 of AZD1222 vaccination. The chain links TRBV11-2 with TRBJ2-3; no D gene can be assigned with confidence. The receptor's source is an adult in good health. Read as DNA, the sequence is TGTGCCAGCAGCTTAGAGTCTTTGGGGGATACGCAGTATTTT. It encodes CASSLESLGDTQYF.